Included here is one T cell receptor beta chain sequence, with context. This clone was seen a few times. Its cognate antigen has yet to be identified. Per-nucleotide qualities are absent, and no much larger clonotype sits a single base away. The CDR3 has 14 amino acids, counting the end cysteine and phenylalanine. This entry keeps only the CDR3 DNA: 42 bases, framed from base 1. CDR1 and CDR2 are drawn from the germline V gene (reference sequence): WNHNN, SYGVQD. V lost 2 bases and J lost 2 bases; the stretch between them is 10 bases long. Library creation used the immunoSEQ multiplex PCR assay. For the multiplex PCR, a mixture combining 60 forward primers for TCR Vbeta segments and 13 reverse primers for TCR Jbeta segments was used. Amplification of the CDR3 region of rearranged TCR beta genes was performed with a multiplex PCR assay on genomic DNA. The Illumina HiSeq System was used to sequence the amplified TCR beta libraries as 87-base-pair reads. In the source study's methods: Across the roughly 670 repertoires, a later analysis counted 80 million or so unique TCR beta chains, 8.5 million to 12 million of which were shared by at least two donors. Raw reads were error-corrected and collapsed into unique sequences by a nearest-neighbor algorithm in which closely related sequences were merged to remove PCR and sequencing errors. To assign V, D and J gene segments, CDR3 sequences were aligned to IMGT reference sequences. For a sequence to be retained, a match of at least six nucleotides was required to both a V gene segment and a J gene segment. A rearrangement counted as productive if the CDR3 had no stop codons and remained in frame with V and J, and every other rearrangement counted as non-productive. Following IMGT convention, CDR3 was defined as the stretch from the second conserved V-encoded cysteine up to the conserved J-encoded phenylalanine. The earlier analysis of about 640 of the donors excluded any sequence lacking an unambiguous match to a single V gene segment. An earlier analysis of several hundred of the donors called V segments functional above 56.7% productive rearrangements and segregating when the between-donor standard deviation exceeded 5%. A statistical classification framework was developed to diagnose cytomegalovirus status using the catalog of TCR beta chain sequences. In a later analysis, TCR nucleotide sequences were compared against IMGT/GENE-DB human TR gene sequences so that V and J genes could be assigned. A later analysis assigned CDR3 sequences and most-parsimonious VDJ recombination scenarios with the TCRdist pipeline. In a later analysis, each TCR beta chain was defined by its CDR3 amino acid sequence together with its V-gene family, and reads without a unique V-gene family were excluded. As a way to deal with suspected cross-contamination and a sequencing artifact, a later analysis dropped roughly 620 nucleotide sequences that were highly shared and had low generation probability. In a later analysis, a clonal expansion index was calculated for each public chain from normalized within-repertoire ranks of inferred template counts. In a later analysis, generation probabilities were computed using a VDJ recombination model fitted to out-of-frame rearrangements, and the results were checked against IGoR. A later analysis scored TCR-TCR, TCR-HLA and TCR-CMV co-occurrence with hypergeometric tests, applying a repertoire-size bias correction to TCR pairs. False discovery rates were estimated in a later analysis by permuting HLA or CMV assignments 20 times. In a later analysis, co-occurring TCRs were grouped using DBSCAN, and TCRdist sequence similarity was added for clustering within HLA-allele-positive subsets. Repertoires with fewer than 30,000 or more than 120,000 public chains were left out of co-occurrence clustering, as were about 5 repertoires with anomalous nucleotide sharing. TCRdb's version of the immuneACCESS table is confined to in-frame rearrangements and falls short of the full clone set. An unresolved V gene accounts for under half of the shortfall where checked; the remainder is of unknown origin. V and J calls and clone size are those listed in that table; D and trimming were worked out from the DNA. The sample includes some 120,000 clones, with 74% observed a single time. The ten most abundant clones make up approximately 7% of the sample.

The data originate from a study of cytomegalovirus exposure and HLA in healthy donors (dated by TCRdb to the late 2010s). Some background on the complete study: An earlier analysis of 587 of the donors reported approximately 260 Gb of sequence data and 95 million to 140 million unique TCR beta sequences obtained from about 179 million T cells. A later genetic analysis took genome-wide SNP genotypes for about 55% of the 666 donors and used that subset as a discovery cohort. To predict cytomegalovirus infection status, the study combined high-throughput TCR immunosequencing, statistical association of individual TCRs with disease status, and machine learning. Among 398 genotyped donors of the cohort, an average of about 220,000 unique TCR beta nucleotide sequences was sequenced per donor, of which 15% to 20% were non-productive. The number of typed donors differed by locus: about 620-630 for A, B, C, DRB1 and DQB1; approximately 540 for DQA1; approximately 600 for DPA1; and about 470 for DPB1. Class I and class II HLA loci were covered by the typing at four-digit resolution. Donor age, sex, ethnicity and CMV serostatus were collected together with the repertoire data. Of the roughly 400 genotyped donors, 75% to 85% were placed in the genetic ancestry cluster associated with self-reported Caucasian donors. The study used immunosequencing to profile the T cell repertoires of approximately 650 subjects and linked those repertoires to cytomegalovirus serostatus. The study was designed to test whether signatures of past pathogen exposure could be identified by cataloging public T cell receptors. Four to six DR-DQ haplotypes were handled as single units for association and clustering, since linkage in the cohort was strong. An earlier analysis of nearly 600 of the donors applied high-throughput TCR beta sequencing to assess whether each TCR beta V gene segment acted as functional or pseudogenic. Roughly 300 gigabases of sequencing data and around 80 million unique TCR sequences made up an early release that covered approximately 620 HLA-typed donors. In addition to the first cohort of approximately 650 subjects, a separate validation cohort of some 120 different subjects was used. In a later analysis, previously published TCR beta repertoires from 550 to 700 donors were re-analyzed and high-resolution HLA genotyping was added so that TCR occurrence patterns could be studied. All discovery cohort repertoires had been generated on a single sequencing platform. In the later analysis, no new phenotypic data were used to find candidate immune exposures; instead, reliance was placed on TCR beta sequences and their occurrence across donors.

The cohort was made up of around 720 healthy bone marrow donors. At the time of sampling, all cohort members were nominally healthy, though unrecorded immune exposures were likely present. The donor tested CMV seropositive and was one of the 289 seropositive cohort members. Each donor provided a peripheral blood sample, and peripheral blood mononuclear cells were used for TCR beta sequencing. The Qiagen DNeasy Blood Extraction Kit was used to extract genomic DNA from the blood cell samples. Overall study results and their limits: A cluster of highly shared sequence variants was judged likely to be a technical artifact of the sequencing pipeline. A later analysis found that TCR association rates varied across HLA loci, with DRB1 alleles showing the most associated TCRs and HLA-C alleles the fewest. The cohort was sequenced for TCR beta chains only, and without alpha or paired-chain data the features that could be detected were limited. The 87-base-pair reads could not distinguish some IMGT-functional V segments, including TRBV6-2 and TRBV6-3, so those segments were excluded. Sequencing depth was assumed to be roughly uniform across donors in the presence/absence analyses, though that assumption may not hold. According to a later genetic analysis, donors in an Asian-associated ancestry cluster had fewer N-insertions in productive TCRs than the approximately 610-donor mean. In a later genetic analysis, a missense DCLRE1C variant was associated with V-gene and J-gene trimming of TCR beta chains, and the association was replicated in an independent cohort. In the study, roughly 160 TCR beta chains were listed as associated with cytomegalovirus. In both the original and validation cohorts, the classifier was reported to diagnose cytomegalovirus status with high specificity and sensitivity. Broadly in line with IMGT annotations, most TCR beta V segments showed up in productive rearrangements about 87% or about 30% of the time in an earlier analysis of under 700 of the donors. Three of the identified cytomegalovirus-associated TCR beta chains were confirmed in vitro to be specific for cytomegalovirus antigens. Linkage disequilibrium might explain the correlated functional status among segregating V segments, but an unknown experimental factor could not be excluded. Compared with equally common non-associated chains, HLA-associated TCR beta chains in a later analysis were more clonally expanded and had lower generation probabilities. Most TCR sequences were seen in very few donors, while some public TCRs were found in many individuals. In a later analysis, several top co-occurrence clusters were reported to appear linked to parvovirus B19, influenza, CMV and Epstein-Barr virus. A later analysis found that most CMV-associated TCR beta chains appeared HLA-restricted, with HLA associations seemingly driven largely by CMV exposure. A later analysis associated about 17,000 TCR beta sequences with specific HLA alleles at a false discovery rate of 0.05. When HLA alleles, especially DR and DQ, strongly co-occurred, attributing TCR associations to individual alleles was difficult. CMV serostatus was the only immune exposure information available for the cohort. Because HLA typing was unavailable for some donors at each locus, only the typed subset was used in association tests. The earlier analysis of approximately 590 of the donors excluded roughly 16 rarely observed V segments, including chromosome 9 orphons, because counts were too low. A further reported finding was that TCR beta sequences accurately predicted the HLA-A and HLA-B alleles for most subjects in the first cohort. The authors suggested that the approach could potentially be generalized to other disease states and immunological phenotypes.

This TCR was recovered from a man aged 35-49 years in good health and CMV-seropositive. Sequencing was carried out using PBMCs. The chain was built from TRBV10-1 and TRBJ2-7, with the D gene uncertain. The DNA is TGCGCCAGCAGTGAGGGTGGAAGCGCCTACGAGCAGTACTTC. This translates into CASSEGGSAYEQYF.